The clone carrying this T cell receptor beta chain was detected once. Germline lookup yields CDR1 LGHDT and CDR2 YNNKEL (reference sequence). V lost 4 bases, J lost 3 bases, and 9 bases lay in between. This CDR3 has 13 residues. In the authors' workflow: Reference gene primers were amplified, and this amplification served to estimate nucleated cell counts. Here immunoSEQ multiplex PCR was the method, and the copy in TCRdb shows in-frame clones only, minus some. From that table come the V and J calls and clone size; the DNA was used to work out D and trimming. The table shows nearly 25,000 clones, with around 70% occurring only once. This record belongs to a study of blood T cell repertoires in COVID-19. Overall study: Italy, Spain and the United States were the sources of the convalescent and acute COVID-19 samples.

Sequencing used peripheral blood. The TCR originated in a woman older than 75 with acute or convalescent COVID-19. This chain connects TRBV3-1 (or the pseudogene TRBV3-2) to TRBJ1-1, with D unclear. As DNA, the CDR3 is TGTGCCAGCAGCCTGAGCTTGGACACTGAAGCTTTCTTT. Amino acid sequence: CASSLSLDTEAFF.